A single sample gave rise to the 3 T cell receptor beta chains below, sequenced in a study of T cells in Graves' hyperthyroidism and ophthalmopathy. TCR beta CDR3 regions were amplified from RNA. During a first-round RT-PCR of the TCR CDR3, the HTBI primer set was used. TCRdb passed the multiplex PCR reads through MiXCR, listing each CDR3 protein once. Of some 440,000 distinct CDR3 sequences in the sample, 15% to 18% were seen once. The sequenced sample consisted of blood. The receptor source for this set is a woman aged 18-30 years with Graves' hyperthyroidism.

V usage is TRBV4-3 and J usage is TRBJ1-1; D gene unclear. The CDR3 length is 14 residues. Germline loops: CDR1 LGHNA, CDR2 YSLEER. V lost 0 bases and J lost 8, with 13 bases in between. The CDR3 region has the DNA TGCGCCAGCAGCCAAGATCCGACGGCAGCCGAAGCTTTCTTT. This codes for CASSQDPTAAEAFF.

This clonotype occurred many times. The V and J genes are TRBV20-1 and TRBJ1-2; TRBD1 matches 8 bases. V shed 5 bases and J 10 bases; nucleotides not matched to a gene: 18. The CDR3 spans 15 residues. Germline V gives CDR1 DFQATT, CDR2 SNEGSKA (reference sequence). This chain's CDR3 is CSAHPPPGQAAVYTF. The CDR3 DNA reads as TGCAGTGCTCACCCCCCTCCGGGACAGGCGGCTGTCTACACCTTC.

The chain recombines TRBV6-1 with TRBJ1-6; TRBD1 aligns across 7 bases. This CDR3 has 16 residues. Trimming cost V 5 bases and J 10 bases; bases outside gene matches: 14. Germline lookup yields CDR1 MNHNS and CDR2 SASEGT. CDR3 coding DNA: TGTGCCAGCAGTCCTCTTTCCGGGACAGTGGACTCACCCCTCCACTTT. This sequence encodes CASSPLSGTVDSPLHF.